This T cell receptor (beta chain) was found in a study of cytotoxic CD8 clonotypes in ibrutinib-treated CLL. This table comes from immunoSEQ multiplex PCR, and its TCRdb copy is limited to in-frame clones, with some not included. This table has about 60,000 clones, roughly three fifths appearing once. Germline V lookup: CDR1 MDHEN, CDR2 SYDVKM. This CDR3 contains 19 residues. The trim removed 6 bases at V and 12 bases at J, leaving 25 bases unmatched. The chain links TRBV28 to TRBJ2-1; 11 nucleotides agree with TRBD2. Sequences were derived from PBMCs, sampled after 24 months of ibrutinib treatment. This TCR derives from a human donor with chronic lymphocytic leukemia. CDR3 amino acids: CASSAPHRGLSGRAYGQFF. As DNA, the CDR3 is TGTGCCAGCAGCGCGCCTCACAGGGGGCTTAGCGGGAGGGCCTATGGGCAGTTCTTC.